Listed below are T cell receptor beta chains from one sample, sequenced in a study of radiotherapy plus CTLA-4 blockade in lung cancer. Repertoires were generated with immunoSEQ multiplex PCR, while TCRdb's copy carries only in-frame clones and drops some. Of about 87,000 clones listed, more than 75% are singletons. The material sequenced was peripheral blood, taken from a patient treated with radiotherapy plus ipilimumab. The source is a human donor with non-small cell lung cancer that progressed on radiotherapy plus ipilimumab. Each CDR3 is given with its conserved first and last residue. Fields, in order: clone size, J gene, D gene, V gene, CDR3 DNA, CDR3 protein. A D gene is named only where the DNA matches it firmly. Clone sizes are given selectively: once, few, many, or a class where the clone is expanded.

few | TRBJ2-1 | . | TRBV2 | TGTGCCAGCAGTGGGGGGTTCCACAACAATGAGCAGTTCTTC | CASSGGFHNNEQFF
. | TRBJ2-7 | TRBD2 | TRBV5-3 | TGTGCCAGAAGCTTGCTGGCGGGAGGCAATCCCCACGAGCAGTACTTC | CARSLLAGGNPHEQYF
. | TRBJ2-5 | TRBD1 | TRBV5-8 | TGTGCCAGCAGCTTCCGCCCGGGACAGGGAGAAGAGACCCAGTACTTC | CASSFRPGQGEETQYF
. | TRBJ2-2 | . | TRBV7-2 | TGTGCCAGCAGCTTAGTCCTGACAGACACCGGGGAGCTGTTTTTT | CASSLVLTDTGELFF
. | TRBJ2-7 | . | TRBV5-6 | TGTGCCAGCAGCTTCGGGGGCGCGGGATACGAGCAGTACTTC | CASSFGGAGYEQYF
. | TRBJ2-7 | . | TRBV19 | TGTGCCAGTAGTTGGGGATCCGAGCAGTACTTC | CASSWGSEQYF
. | TRBJ1-2 | . | TRBV15 | TGTGCCACCAGCAGAGAGGGTCTCTATGGCTACACCTTC | CATSREGLYGYTF
. | TRBJ2-5 | TRBD2 | TRBV30 | TGTGCCTGGAGTCTAGCGGGGCTTATCGTTATGGAGACCCAGTACTTC | CAWSLAGLIVMETQYF
. | TRBJ2-7 | TRBD1 | TRBV7-9 | TGTGCCAGCAGCTCCTGGGACAGGGATCTAGTAGGGCAGTACTTC | CASSSWDRDLVGQYF
. | TRBJ2-7 | TRBD1 | TRBV25-1 | TGTGCCAGCAGTGAATCAGGGACAGCCTCCTACGAGCAGTACTTC | CASSESGTASYEQYF
. | TRBJ1-5 | . | TRBV25-1 | TGTGCCAGCAGTGAAGCTGGGGGCGGGCAGCCCCAGCATTTT | CASSEAGGGQPQHF
. | TRBJ1-3 | . | TRBV5-5 | TGTGCCAGCAGCTCTCGGGACGAAGGAAACACCATATATTTT | CASSSRDEGNTIYF
. | TRBJ1-4 | TRBD1 | TRBV29-1 | TGCAGCGTCGACGACAGGGGGGGGGAAAAACTGTTTTTT | CSVDDRGGEKLFF
. | TRBJ2-7 | TRBD2 | TRBV15 | TGTGCCACCAGCAGAGAGGGACTAGCGGGAGTCTACGAGCAGTACTTC | CATSREGLAGVYEQYF
. | TRBJ2-3 | . | TRBV7-9 | TGTGCCAGCAGCCTAGGTGGACACACAAGCACAGATACGCAGTATTTT | CASSLGGHTSTDTQYF
. | TRBJ1-2 | . | TRBV7-8 | TGTGCCAGCAGCTTAGTTCTTCAGGTACAGAACTATGGCTACACCTTC | CASSLVLQVQNYGYTF
. | TRBJ2-7 | . | TRBV7-8 | TGTGCCAGCAGCTTAAACGGCGGGGACGAGCAGTACTTC | CASSLNGGDEQYF
. | TRBJ2-3 | . | TRBV6-5 | TGTGCCAGCAGTCGACAGTCGTTTCCAGATACGCAGTATTTT | CASSRQSFPDTQYF
. | TRBJ1-5 | . | TRBV19 | TGTGCCAGTAGGGGCCGTCTCACCTGGAGCAATCAGCCCCAGCATTTT | CASRGRLTWSNQPQHF
once | TRBJ2-5 | TRBD2 | TRBV7-2 | TGTGCCAGCAGTCCGGGTAGCGGGGTTATCGAGACCCAGTACTTC | CASSPGSGVIETQYF
. | TRBJ2-3 | . | TRBV7-8 | TGTGCCAGCAGCGGAGGGATTAGCACAGATACGCAGTATTTT | CASSGGISTDTQYF
. | TRBJ2-6 | . | TRBV19 | TGTGCCAGTACTAATGGGGAATCCCACTCTGGGGCCAACGTCCTGACTTTC | CASTNGESHSGANVLTF
. | TRBJ2-3 | . | TRBV6-1 | TGTGCCAGCAGTGGAGTCCAGGGCCCCACAGATACGCAGTATTTT | CASSGVQGPTDTQYF